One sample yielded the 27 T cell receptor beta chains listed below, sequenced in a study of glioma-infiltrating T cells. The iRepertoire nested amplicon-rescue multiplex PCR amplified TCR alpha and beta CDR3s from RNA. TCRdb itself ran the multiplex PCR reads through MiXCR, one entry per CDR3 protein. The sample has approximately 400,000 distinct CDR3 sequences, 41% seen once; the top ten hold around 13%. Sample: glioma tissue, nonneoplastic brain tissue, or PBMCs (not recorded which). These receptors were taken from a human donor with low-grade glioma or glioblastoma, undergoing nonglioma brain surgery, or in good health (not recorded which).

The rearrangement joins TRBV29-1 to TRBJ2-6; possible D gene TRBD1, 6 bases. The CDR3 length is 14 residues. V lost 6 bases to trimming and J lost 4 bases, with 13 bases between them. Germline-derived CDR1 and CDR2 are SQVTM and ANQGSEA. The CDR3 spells CSVEKGVGANVLTF. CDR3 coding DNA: TGCAGCGTGGAAAAGGGGGTCGGGGCCAACGTCCTGACTTTC.

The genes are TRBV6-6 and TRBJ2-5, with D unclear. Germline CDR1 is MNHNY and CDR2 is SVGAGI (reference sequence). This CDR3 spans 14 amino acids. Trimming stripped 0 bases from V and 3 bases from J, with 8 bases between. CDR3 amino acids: CASSYSMPEETQYF. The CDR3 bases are TGTGCCAGCAGTTACTCGATGCCAGAAGAGACCCAGTACTTC.

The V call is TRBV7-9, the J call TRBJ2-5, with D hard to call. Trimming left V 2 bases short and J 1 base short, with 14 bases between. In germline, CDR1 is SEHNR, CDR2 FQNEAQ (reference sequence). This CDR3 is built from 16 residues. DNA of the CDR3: TGTGCCAGCAGCTTAATTTATGGCAGCTTCCAAGAGACCCAGTACTTC. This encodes CASSLIYGSFQETQYF.

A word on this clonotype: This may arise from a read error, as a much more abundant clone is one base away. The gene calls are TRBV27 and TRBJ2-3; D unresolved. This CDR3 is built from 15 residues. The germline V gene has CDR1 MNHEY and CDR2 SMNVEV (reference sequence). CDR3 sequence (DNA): TGTGCCGGCAGTTTATACGGTCCTAGTACAGATACGCAGTATTTT. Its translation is CAGSLYGPSTDTQYF.

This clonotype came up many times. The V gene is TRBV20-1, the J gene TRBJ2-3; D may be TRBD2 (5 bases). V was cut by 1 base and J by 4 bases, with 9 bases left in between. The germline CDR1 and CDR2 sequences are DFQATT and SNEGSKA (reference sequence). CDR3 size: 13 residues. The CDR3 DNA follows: TGCAGTGCTAGAGTCGACGGGGCAGATACGCAGTATTTT. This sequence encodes CSARVDGADTQYF.

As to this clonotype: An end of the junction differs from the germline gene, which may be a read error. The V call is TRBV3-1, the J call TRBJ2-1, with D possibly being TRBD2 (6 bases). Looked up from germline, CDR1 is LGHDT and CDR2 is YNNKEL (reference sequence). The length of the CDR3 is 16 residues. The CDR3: CVSSRSAGRSYNEQFF. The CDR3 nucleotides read TGTGTCAGCAGCCGTTCGGCGGGACGATCTTACAATGAGCAGTTCTTC.

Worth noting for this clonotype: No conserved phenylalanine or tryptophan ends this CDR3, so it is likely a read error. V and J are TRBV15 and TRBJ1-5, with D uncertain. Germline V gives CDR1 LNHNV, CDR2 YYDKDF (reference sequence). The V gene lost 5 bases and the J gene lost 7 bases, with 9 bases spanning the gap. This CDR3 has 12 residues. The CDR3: CATSPYNQPQHV. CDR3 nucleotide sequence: TGTGCCACCAGCCCCTACAACCAGCCCCAGCATGTT.

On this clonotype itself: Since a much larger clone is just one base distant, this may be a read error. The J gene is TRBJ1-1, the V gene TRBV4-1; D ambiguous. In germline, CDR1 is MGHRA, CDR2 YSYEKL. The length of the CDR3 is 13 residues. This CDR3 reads CASSQEPSTEASF. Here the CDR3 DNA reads TGCGCCAGCAGCCAAGAACCCTCTACTGAAGCTTCCTTT.

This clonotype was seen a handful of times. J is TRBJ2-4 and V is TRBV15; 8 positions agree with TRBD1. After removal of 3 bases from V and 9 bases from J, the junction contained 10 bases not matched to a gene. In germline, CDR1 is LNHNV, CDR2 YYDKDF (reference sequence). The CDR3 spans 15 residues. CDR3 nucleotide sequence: TGTGCCACCAGCAGGAAGGACAGGGTGTTGGGCATTCAGTACTTC. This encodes CATSRKDRVLGIQYF.

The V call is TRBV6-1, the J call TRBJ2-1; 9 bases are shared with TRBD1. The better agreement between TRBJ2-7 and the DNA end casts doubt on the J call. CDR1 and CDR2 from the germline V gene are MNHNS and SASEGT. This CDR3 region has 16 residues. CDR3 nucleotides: TGTGCCACCACCTTAACCCCGGGACAGGGAGTGAACGAGCAGTACTTC. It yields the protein CATTLTPGQGVNEQYF.

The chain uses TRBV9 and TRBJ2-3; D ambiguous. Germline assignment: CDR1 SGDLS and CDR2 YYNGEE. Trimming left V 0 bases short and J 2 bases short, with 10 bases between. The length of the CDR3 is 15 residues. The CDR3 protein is CASSVAAGYTDTQYF. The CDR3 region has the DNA TGTGCCAGCAGCGTAGCTGCTGGGTACACAGATACGCAGTATTTT.

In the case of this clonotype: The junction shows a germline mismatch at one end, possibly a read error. The CDR3 loop reads CVTSRDRSGANVLTF. The CDR3, as DNA: TGTGTCACCAGCAGAGACAGGTCTGGGGCCAACGTCCTGACTTTC. This chain joins TRBV15 and TRBJ2-6; D is possibly TRBD1 (6 bases). In germline, CDR1 is LNHNV, CDR2 YYDKDF (reference sequence). The CDR3 loop spans 15 amino acids.

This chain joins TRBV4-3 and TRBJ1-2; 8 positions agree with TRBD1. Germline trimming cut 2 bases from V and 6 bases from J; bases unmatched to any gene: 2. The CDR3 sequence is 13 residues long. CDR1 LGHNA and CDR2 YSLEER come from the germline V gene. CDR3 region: CASSQLQGDGYTF. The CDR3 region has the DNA TGCGCCAGCAGCCAATTACAGGGGGATGGCTACACCTTC.

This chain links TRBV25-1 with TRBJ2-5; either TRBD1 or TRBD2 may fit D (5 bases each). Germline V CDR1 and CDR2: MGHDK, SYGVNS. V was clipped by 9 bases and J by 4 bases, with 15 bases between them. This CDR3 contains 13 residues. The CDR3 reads CARTGTGGETQYF. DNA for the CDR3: TGTGCCAGAACTGGGACGGGCGGAGAGACCCAGTACTTC.

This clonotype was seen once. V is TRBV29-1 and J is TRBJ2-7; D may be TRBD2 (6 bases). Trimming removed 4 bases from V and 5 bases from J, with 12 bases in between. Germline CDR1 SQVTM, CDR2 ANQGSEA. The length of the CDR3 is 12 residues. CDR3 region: CSVGPAGHEQYF. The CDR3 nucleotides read TGCAGCGTTGGCCCAGCGGGCCACGAGCAGTACTTC.

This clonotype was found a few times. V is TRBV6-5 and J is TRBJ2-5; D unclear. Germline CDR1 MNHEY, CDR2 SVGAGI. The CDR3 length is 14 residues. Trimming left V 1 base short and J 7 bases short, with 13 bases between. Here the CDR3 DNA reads TGTGCCAGCAGTTACTTTCCACGGGTAGGGACCCAGTACTTC. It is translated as CASSYFPRVGTQYF.

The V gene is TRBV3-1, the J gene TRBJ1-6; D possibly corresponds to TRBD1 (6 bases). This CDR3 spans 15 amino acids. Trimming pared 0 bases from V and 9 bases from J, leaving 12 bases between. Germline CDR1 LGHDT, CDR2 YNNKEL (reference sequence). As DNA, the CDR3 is TGTGCCAGCAGCCAAGATGGGGGCAGGCCTTCACCCCTCCACTTT. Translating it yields CASSQDGGRPSPLHF.

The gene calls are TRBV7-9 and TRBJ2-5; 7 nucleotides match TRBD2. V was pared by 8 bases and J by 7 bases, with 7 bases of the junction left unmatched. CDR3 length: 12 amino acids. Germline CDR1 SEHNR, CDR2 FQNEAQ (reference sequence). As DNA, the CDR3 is TGTGCCAGCTGGGGGGGGTCGGGGACCCAGTACTTC. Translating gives CASWGGSGTQYF. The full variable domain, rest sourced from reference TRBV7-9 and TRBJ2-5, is DTGVSQNPRHKITKRGQNVTFRCDPISEHNRLYWYRQTLGQGPEFLTYFQNEAQLEKSRLLSDRFSAERPKGSFSTLEIQRTEQGDSAMYLCASWGGSGTQYFGPGTRLLVL.

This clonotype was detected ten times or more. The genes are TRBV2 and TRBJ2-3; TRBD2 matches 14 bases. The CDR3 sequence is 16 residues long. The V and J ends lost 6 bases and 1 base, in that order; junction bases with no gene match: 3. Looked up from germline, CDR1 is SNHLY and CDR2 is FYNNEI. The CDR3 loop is CASSPGLAGGTDTQYF. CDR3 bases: TGTGCCAGCAGCCCGGGACTAGCGGGAGGCACAGATACGCAGTATTTT.

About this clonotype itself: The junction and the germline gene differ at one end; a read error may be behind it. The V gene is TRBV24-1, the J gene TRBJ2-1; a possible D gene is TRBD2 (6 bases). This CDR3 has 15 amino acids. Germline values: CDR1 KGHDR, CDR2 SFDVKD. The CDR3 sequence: CATSAPSEGRDEQLF. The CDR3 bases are TGTGCCACCAGCGCCCCCAGTGAGGGGCGGGATGAGCAGCTCTTC.

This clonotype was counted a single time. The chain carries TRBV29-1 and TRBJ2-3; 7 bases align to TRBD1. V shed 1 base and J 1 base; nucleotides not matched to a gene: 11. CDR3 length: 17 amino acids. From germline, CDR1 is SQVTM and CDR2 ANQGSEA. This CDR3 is CSVEGGQERQRTDTQYF. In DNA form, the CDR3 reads TGCAGCGTTGAAGGAGGACAGGAGCGGCAGCGCACAGATACGCAGTATTTT.

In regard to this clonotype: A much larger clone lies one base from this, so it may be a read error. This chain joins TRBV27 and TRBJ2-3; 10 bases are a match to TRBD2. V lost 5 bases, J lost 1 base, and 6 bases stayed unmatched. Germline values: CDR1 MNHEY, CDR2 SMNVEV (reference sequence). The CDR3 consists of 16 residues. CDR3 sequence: CASSGWTSGGTDTQYF. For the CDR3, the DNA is TGTGCCAGCAGTGGATGGACTAGCGGAGGCACAGATACGCAGTATTTT.

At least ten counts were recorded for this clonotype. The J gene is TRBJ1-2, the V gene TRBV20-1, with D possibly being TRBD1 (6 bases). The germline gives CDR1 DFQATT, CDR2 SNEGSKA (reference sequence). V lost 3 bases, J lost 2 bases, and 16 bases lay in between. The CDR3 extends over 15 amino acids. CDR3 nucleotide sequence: TGCAGTGCTAGCGAGCGGCAGGGGTGGAACTATGGCTACACCTTC. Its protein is CSASERQGWNYGYTF.

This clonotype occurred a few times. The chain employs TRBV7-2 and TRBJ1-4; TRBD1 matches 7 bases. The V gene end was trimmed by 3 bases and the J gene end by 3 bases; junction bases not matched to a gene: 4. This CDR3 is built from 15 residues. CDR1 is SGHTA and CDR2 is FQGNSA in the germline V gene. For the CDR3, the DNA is TGTGCCAGCAGCTTTTCCGGGACAGCTAATGAAAAACTGTTTTTT. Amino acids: CASSFSGTANEKLFF.

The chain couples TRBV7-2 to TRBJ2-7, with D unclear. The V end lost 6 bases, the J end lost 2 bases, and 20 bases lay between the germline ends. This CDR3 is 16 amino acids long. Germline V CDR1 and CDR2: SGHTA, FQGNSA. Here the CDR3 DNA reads TGTGCCAGCAGTTTACCTCCACAGACTCTTACCTACGAGCAGTACTTC. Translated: CASSLPPQTLTYEQYF.

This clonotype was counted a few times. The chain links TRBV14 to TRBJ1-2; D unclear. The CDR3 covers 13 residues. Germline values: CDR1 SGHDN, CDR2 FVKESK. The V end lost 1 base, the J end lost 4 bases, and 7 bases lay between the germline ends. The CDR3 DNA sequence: TGTGCCAGCAGCCAAGGGAGGTTCTATGGCTACACCTTC. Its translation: CASSQGRFYGYTF.

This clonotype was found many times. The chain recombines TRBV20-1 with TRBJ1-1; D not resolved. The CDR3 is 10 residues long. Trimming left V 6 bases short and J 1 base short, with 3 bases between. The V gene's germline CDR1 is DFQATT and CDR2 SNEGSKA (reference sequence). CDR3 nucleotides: TGCAGTGCCCAGAACACTGAAGCTTTCTTT. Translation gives CSAQNTEAFF.